One sample yielded the 2 T cell receptor beta chains listed below, sequenced in a study of identical twins. Using its own MiXCR run on the 5' RACE reads, TCRdb lists one record per CDR3 protein. The sample lists roughly 200,000 distinct CDR3 sequences, around 15% occurring once. These data were likewise used in another study, on T cells expressing NK-cell markers.

Sequenced sample: CD8+ T cells sorted from blood. Receptors were obtained from a woman aged 18-35 years in good health.

The rearrangement joins TRBV20-1 to TRBJ2-1, with TRBD2 identical over 13 bases. The ends lost 5 bases at V and 6 bases at J; junction bases unmatched: 7. Germline V gene lookup returns CDR1 DFQATT and CDR2 SNEGSKA (reference sequence). The CDR3 has 15 amino acids. The CDR3 sequence is CSARGTSGIVNEQFF. CDR3 nucleotide sequence: TGCAGTGCTCGTGGGACTAGCGGGATTGTCAATGAGCAGTTCTTC.

This clonotype occurred many times. This rearrangement joins TRBV5-8 to TRBJ2-1; D is undetermined. CDR3 length: 16 residues. V dropped 4 bases and J dropped 0 bases, with 14 bases sitting between them. CDR1 is SGHTS, CDR2 YDEGEE, per germline. Here the CDR3 DNA reads TGTGCCAGCAGCCTGGCTCGGTTTCTCTCCTACAATGAGCAGTTCTTC. Translating it yields CASSLARFLSYNEQFF.